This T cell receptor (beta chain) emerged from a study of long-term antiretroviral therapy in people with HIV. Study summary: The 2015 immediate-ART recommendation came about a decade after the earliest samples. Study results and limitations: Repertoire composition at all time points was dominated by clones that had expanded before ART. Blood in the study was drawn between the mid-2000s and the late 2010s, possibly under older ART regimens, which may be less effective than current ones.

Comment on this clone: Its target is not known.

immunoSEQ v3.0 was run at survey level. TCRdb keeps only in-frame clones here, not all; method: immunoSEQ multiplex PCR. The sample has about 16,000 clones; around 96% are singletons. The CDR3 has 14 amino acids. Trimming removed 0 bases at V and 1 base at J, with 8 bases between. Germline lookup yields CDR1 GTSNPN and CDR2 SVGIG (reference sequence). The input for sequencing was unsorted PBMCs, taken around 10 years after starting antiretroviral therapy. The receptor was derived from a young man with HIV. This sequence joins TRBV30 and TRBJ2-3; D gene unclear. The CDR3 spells CAWSVHPGTDTQYF. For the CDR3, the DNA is TGTGCCTGGAGTGTACACCCGGGCACAGATACGCAGTATTTT.